These 18 T cell receptor beta chains came from one sample sequenced in a study of T cells in Graves' hyperthyroidism and ophthalmopathy. Using RNA transcripts as the source, TCR beta CDR3 regions were amplified. TCR CDR3 regions were first amplified by RT-PCR with HTBI primers. MiXCR, run by TCRdb on the multiplex PCR reads, gives a single entry per CDR3 protein. The data show approximately 700,000 distinct CDR3 sequences, with about 15% seen just once and around 7.7% held by the top ten. Material for sequencing was blood. These receptors all come from a man between 18 and 35 years old with Graves' hyperthyroidism.

This CDR3 is CAPPRHASYEQYF. The CDR3 nucleotides read TGTGCCCCCCCCCGGCACGCATCCTACGAGCAGTACTTC. The genes are TRBV27 and TRBJ2-7; no reliable D call. Germline CDR1 and CDR2: MNHEY and SMNVEV (reference sequence). Trimming shortened V by 11 bases and J by 1 base, and 15 bases separated the two germline ends. This CDR3 is built from 13 residues.

This clonotype has a count of ten or more. The chain is built from TRBV28 and TRBJ2-7, with 9 bases matching TRBD2. The germline V gene encodes CDR1 MDHEN and CDR2 SYDVKM. This CDR3 spans 15 amino acids. J was trimmed by 2 bases and V by 3 bases; bases with no gene match: 5. CDR3 sequence (DNA): TGTGCCAGCAGTTTCGAGCGGGAGGTCCCCTACGAGCAGTACTTC. This encodes CASSFEREVPYEQYF.

This clonotype was seen a few times. This rearrangement joins TRBV25-1 to TRBJ1-4; possibly TRBD1 for D (6 bases). CDR1 is MGHDK, CDR2 SYGVNS, per germline. Trimming shortened V by 6 bases and J by 6 bases, and 23 bases separated the two germline ends. The CDR3 runs 17 residues. As DNA, the CDR3 is TGTGCCAGCAGCTCTAATCCGACCGGGACACCGGATGAAAAACTGTTTTTT. Translation: CASSSNPTGTPDEKLFF. The full variable domain, with the rest looked up from reference TRBV25-1 and TRBJ1-4, is EADIYQTPRYLVIGTGKKITLECSQTMGHDKMYWYQQDPGMELHLIHYSYGVNSTEKGDLSSESTVSRIRTEHFPLTLESARPSHTSQYLCASSSNPTGTPDEKLFFGSGTQLSVL.

The chain carries TRBV20-1 and TRBJ1-1, with D possibly TRBD1 on 6 matching bases. Between the trimmed V and J ends, which lost 7 bases and 5 bases, there was a span of 14 bases. The germline V gene has CDR1 DFQATT and CDR2 SNEGSKA (reference sequence). The CDR3 totals 12 residues. The CDR3 region has the DNA TGCAGTGTTGGGAGGGGGAAAACTGAAGCTTTCTTT. Translation: CSVGRGKTEAFF.

The chain carries TRBV12-3 or TRBV12-4 and TRBJ2-2; 9 bases line up with TRBD1. This CDR3 contains 19 residues. J gave up 1 base and V 6 bases, and 15 bases lay outside the gene matches. CDR3 loop: CASRTPGQGWWWNTGELFF. The CDR3 coding sequence is TGTGCCAGCAGAACCCCCGGACAGGGGTGGTGGTGGAACACCGGGGAGCTGTTTTTT.

This clonotype was found many times. The chain employs TRBV3-1 and TRBJ2-5; the D gene is possibly TRBD1 (6 bases). Trimming left V 3 bases short and J 2 bases short, with 7 bases between. CDR1 and CDR2 (germline): LGHDT, YNNKEL (reference sequence). The CDR3 contains 13 residues. The CDR3 loop reads CASSHQGQETQYF. The CDR3 nucleotides are TGTGCCAGCAGCCATCAGGGGCAAGAGACCCAGTACTTC.

This clonotype was detected many times. CDR3 DNA sequence: TGTGCCAGCAGTCCGGTGGGGGGCGGGAGTGGAGATACGCAGTATTTT. As protein: CASSPVGGGSGDTQYF. The chain employs TRBV28 and TRBJ2-3; maybe TRBD2 (7 bases). The CDR3 length is 16 residues. CDR1 and CDR2 from the germline V gene are MDHEN and SYDVKM. V was shortened by 5 bases and J by 5 bases, with 20 bases between the two germline ends.

This clonotype was observed a handful of times. This chain joins TRBV28 and TRBJ1-3; D may be TRBD1 (6 bases). Germline V gives CDR1 MDHEN, CDR2 SYDVKM. V lost 5 bases, J lost 8 bases, and 10 bases lay in between. There are 12 residues in the CDR3. The CDR3 DNA is TGTGCCAGCAGTCTACAGGGCTACACCATATATTTT. Translation gives CASSLQGYTIYF.

This clonotype came up a few times. A read error may be the cause here, since a much bigger clone is one base away. The genes are TRBV7-9 and TRBJ1-1, with D unresolved. Germline V gene data show CDR1 as SEHNR and CDR2 as FQNEAQ (reference sequence). There are 14 residues in the CDR3. V was trimmed by 2 bases and J by 0 bases, leaving 7 bases between them. The CDR3 loop reads CASSLKGLNTEAFF. The CDR3 coding sequence is TGTGCCAGCAGCTTAAAGGGATTGAACACTGAAGCTTTCTTT.

This clonotype appeared a few times. The chain links TRBV6-1 to TRBJ2-7; TRBD1 aligns across 10 bases. Trimming took 6 bases from V and 6 from J; bases not matched to a gene: 14. The CDR3 runs 16 residues. Germline CDR1 MNHNS, CDR2 SASEGT. The DNA for the CDR3 is TGTGCCAGCAGCCTTCAGTATGTGACAGGGGGCTTCGAGCAGTACTTC. It is translated as CASSLQYVTGGFEQYF.

This clonotype was detected many times. CDR3 sequence: CSARDMSGMYEQYF. The CDR3 DNA is TGCAGTGCTAGAGATATGAGCGGGATGTACGAGCAGTACTTC. V is TRBV20-1 and J is TRBJ2-7; 7 nucleotides agree with TRBD2. The J segment lost 4 bases and the V segment lost 0 bases, leaving 6 bases of the junction unmatched. CDR3 length: 14 amino acids. Germline V gene data show CDR1 as DFQATT and CDR2 as SNEGSKA (reference sequence).

This clonotype was detected ten times or more. V usage is TRBV5-6 and J usage is TRBJ2-1, with D possibly being TRBD1 (6 bases). Deletions cut 0 bases from V and 8 bases from J, with 12 bases between. CDR1 is SGHDT and CDR2 is YYEEEE in the germline V gene. CDR3 length: 14 amino acids. The CDR3 region has the DNA TGTGCCAGCAGCTTGGGGCAGGGGAGCGATGAGCAGTTCTTC. It is translated as CASSLGQGSDEQFF.

This clonotype was counted ten times or more. This chain uses TRBV12-3 or TRBV12-4 with TRBJ2-5; 8 positions match TRBD1. Trimming took 2 bases from V and 5 from J; bases not matched to a gene: 7. CDR3 size: 15 residues. CDR3 coding DNA: TGTGCCAGCAGTTTACGAGGACAGGGAGTCGAGACCCAGTACTTC. Its translation: CASSLRGQGVETQYF.

The chain links TRBV7-2 to TRBJ1-3; D uncertain. Deletions cut 5 bases from V and 5 bases from J, with 10 bases between. The CDR3 extends over 13 amino acids. From germline, CDR1 is SGHTA and CDR2 FQGNSA. Here the CDR3 DNA reads TGTGCCAGCAGCCAAATAGGGAGAAACACCATATATTTT. It yields the protein CASSQIGRNTIYF. The full variable domain, its missing parts supplied by reference TRBV7-2 and TRBJ1-3, is GAGVSQSPSNKVTEKGKDVELRCDPISGHTALYWYRQSLGQGLEFLIYFQGNSAPDKSGLPSDRFSAERTGGSVSTLTIQRTQQEDSAVYLCASSQIGRNTIYFGEGSWLTVV.

This chain joins TRBV6-5 and TRBJ2-2, with D possibly matching TRBD2 (6 bases). V shed 4 bases and J shed 5 bases, with 14 bases lying between them. The CDR3 consists of 15 residues. The germline V gene has CDR1 MNHEY and CDR2 SVGAGI. CDR3 nucleotides: TGTGCCAGCAGTTCTCCGAGGGAGGTTACCGGGGAGCTGTTTTTT. It is translated as CASSSPREVTGELFF.

This clonotype came up a few times. The V and J genes are TRBV3-1 and TRBJ1-1, with D unresolved. This CDR3 is 14 amino acids long. The germline V gene has CDR1 LGHDT and CDR2 YNNKEL (reference sequence). Trimming shortened V by 1 base and J by 1 base, and 7 bases separated the two germline ends. Here the CDR3 DNA reads TGTGCCAGCAGCCAAGCCTGGGGGAACACTGAAGCTTTCTTT. Protein sequence: CASSQAWGNTEAFF.

This clonotype was counted many times. The chain is built from TRBV12-3 or TRBV12-4 and TRBJ1-5; 7 nucleotides agree with TRBD1. Trimming at V came to 5 bases and at J to 6 bases, leaving 7 bases not matched to a gene. This CDR3 contains 14 residues. The CDR3 nucleotides read TGTGCCAGCAGTCCTGACAGGGTGAGTCAGCCCCAGCATTTT. This translates into CASSPDRVSQPQHF.

In this sample, this clonotype turned up a few times. The chain joins TRBV19 to TRBJ2-5, with 10 bases matching TRBD2. Germline loops: CDR1 LNHDA, CDR2 SQIVND (reference sequence). CDR3 length equals 16 residues. Losses at the gene ends were 6 bases for V and 4 bases for J; bases not matched to a gene: 11. CDR3 sequence: CASRKSGRAGGETQYF. Here the CDR3 DNA reads TGTGCCAGTAGGAAAAGCGGGAGGGCCGGGGGAGAGACCCAGTACTTC.